Presented here are 3 T cell receptor beta chains from one specimen sequenced in a study of sequential checkpoint blockade in melanoma. The treatment was: randomized to nivolumab then ipilimumab (arm A) or the reverse (arm B). TCRdb's table, derived via immunoSEQ multiplex PCR, lists solely in-frame clones and lacks some. Here the sample spans 25,000 to 35,000 clones, about three quarters being singletons. The sequenced sample was CD8+ T cells sorted from blood (inferred from file names), obtained from a patient given nivolumab and ipilimumab in sequence. Receptors were obtained from a human donor with melanoma.

V gene TRBV7-9 combines with J gene TRBJ1-2; D may be TRBD1 (6 bases). The CDR3 loop spans 13 amino acids. V lost 3 bases and J 6 bases, leaving 11 bases between the germline ends. From germline, CDR1 is SEHNR and CDR2 FQNEAQ (reference sequence). The CDR3 nucleotides are TGTGCCAGCAGCTTCGGCAGGGGCGATGGCTACACCTTC. Amino acids: CASSFGRGDGYTF.

The chain has TRBV12-5 and TRBJ1-1; D uncertain. The germline V gene has CDR1 LGHNT and CDR2 FRNRAP. V lost 1 base to trimming and J lost 1 base, with 4 bases between them. This CDR3 spans 13 amino acids. The CDR3 sequence is CASGLGQNTEAFF. The CDR3 DNA follows: TGTGCTAGTGGTTTGGGACAGAACACTGAAGCTTTCTTT.

This chain joins TRBV6-6 and TRBJ2-5; 9 bases agree with TRBD2. Germline loops: CDR1 MNHNY, CDR2 SVGAGI (reference sequence). The CDR3 runs 16 residues. Trimming removed 2 bases from V and 1 base from J; junction bases left unmatched: 5. The DNA for the CDR3 is TGTGCCAGCAGTTACGGTAGCGGGGGACTCCAAGAGACCCAGTACTTC. This translates into CASSYGSGGLQETQYF.